This TCR beta chain was identified in a study of blood T cell repertoires in COVID-19. Study-wide background: The study drew acute and convalescent COVID-19 samples from the United States, Italy and Spain. Sources were T cells, B-cell-depleted T cells, or PBMCs; the material itself was cDNA or gDNA.

In the original analysis: Amplification of reference gene primers was used by the study to estimate nucleated cell counts. Measured with immunoSEQ multiplex PCR; TCRdb has only the in-frame clones, and not every one. V, J and clone size reflect that table, while D and trimming were determined from the DNA. The sample shows approximately 180,000 clones, approximately 90% of them seen only once. This clone was counted many times. Recruited during active infection, patients (from Seattle) were subsequently followed longitudinally. The sequenced material came from peripheral blood. This TCR was sampled from a woman in her 70s with COVID-19, enrolled during active disease.

The CDR3 reads CASSSGQDEQFF. The CDR3 DNA sequence: TGTGCCAGCAGCTCGGGACAAGATGAGCAGTTCTTC. The chain is built from TRBV2 and TRBJ2-1; perhaps TRBD1 as D (6 bases). Germline-derived CDR1 and CDR2 are SNHLY and FYNNEI. The V gene lost 6 bases and the J gene lost 8 bases, with 11 bases spanning the gap. This CDR3 is 12 amino acids long.